A single sample gave rise to the 25 T cell receptor beta chains below, sequenced in a study of beta chain features in type 1 diabetes. Study conclusions and caveats: Shorter TCRB CDR3s, moderately but significantly so, marked every one of the four CD4+ subsets in Type 1 diabetes patients.

These receptors' antigens are unknown. The authors reverse transcribed all of the isolated RNA, so sequencing captured expressed TCRB transcripts. Generated by immunoSEQ multiplex PCR, the TCRdb table keeps only in-frame clones and is missing some. This sample carries 200,000 to 300,000 clones, approximately 10% of them seen once, and the ten largest clones take approximately 0.015%. The sequenced sample consisted of naive CD4+ T cells from blood. The receptors shown here come from a man aged 30-40 years with type 1 diabetes.

CDR3 in amino acids: CASSPGQGRSYEQYF. CDR3 nucleotides: TGCGCCAGCAGCCCAGGACAGGGGCGCTCCTACGAGCAGTACTTC. This sequence joins TRBV4-1 and TRBJ2-7, with TRBD1 identical over 9 bases. With V trimmed by 4 bases and J by 0 bases, 4 bases remained unmatched. The CDR3 runs to 15 residues. The germline V gene has CDR1 MGHRA and CDR2 YSYEKL.

This clone was observed a handful of times. The V call is TRBV5-6, the J call TRBJ1-1; D call uncertain. The germline V gene encodes CDR1 SGHDT and CDR2 YYEEEE. Trimming took 4 bases from V and 9 from J, leaving 16 bases between them. This CDR3 contains 13 residues. The CDR3 DNA sequence: TGTGCCAGCAGCCCCCTGTCGGGAGGTCAAGCTTTCTTT. Translation gives CASSPLSGGQAFF.

This clone was found a few times. The chain employs TRBV28 and TRBJ1-6; unclear D gene. The V and J ends lost 5 bases and 12 bases respectively, with 17 bases between them. The CDR3 covers 14 residues. The germline gives CDR1 MDHEN, CDR2 SYDVKM. For the CDR3, the DNA is TGTGCCAGCAGTCCACCTCGGTTACTTGGACCCCTCCACTTT. It translates to CASSPPRLLGPLHF.

This clone has just a few counts. The genes are TRBV2 and TRBJ2-3; weak D call: TRBD1 (6 bases). CDR1 is SNHLY, CDR2 FYNNEI, per germline. V was clipped by 6 bases and J by 0 bases, with 10 bases between them. The CDR3 loop spans 14 amino acids. CDR3 amino acids: CASSRDMSTDTQYF. Written as DNA, the CDR3 is TGTGCCAGCAGCCGGGACATGAGCACAGATACGCAGTATTTT.

The chain couples TRBV7-2 to TRBJ1-2; tentative D call: TRBD1 (5 bases). The CDR3 consists of 12 residues. Germline assignment: CDR1 SGHTA and CDR2 FQGNSA. Trimming took off 4 bases at V and 4 bases at J, with 7 bases between the two ends. CDR3 coding DNA: TGTGCCAGCAGCTCGCAGGGCTATGGCTACACCTTC. Residues: CASSSQGYGYTF. Looking up the rest from reference TRBV7-2 and TRBJ1-2 gives the full variable domain: GAGVSQSPSNKVTEKGKDVELRCDPISGHTALYWYRQSLGQGLEFLIYFQGNSAPDKSGLPSDRFSAERTGGSVSTLTIQRTQQEDSAVYLCASSSQGYGYTFGSGTRLTVV.

This clone was detected only a few times. The chain carries TRBV11-3 and TRBJ1-1; D gene ambiguous. Germline CDR1 and CDR2: SGHNT and YENEEA. V was clipped by 3 bases and J by 1 base, with 15 bases between them. This CDR3 has 16 amino acids. CDR3 residues: CASSFRRLGRNTEAFF. The DNA of the CDR3 is TGTGCCAGCAGCTTTCGTCGTCTGGGGAGGAACACTGAAGCTTTCTTT.

The chain has TRBV7-2 and TRBJ2-5; D is uncertain. The CDR3 length is 15 residues. V was cut by 4 bases and J by 2 bases, with 14 bases left in between. The germline V gene encodes CDR1 SGHTA and CDR2 FQGNSA. CDR3 sequence: CASSSYQVFQETQYF. The CDR3, as DNA: TGTGCCAGCAGCTCTTATCAGGTCTTTCAAGAGACCCAGTACTTC.

The V and J genes are TRBV11-1 and TRBJ2-5; TRBD2 aligns across 11 bases. This CDR3 has 18 residues. The germline V gene has CDR1 SGHAT and CDR2 FQDESV (reference sequence). After removal of 0 bases from V and 4 bases from J, the junction contained 10 bases not matched to a gene. Here the CDR3 reads CASSLASSGRRLGETQYF. In DNA, the CDR3 is TGTGCCAGCAGCTTAGCCTCTAGCGGGAGGCGATTAGGAGAGACCCAGTACTTC.

This clone occurred a few times. V is TRBV9 and J is TRBJ2-3; D unclear. The CDR3 is 13 amino acids. The V end lost 5 bases, the J end lost 1 base, and 8 bases lay between the germline ends. CDR1 SGDLS and CDR2 YYNGEE come from the germline V gene. CDR3: CASRVRCTDTQYF. CDR3 bases: TGTGCCAGCAGGGTGCGGTGCACAGATACGCAGTATTTT.

The chain joins TRBV19 to TRBJ1-2; perhaps TRBD1 as D (6 bases). The CDR3 is made up of 15 amino acids. Per germline, CDR1 LNHDA and CDR2 SQIVND (reference sequence). Trimming shortened V by 3 bases and J by 4 bases, and 15 bases separated the two germline ends. CDR3 DNA sequence: TGTGCCAGTAGTATCTCCCCCGGGACAACCTATGGCTACACCTTC. Protein sequence: CASSISPGTTYGYTF.

This clone has more than one count but fewer than ten. The rearrangement uses TRBV7-2 and TRBJ2-1, with 8 bases lining up with TRBD2. The length of the CDR3 is 15 residues. Trimming cost V 1 base and J 10 bases; bases outside gene matches: 9. Germline values: CDR1 SGHTA, CDR2 FQGNSA. CDR3: CASSLVGAGAGEQFF. CDR3 nucleotides: TGTGCCAGCAGCTTAGTTGGAGCGGGGGCCGGAGAGCAGTTCTTC.

This clone was picked up a small number of times. The chain carries TRBV11-1 and TRBJ2-3; D is undetermined. The V and J ends lost 2 bases and 5 bases respectively, with 8 bases between them. The CDR3 is made up of 13 amino acids. The germline CDR1 and CDR2 sequences are SGHAT and FQDESV (reference sequence). CDR3 protein: CASSLPPGDTQYF. The CDR3 bases are TGTGCCAGCAGCTTACCCCCGGGAGATACGCAGTATTTT. Using reference TRBV11-1 and TRBJ2-3 for the parts outside the CDR3, the full variable domain is EAEVAQSPRYKITEKSQAVAFWCDPISGHATLYWYRQILGQGPELLVQFQDESVVDDSQLPKDRFSAERLKGVDSTLKIQPAELGDSAMYLCASSLPPGDTQYFGPGTRLTVL.

The chain recombines TRBV7-9 with TRBJ1-5; D not resolved. The CDR3 totals 14 residues. V was shortened by 3 bases and J by 6 bases, with 12 bases between the two germline ends. Looked up from germline, CDR1 is SEHNR and CDR2 is FQNEAQ (reference sequence). The CDR3 reads CASSFGGSGQPQHF. In nucleotides, the CDR3 is TGTGCCAGCAGCTTTGGCGGGTCAGGTCAGCCCCAGCATTTT.

This clone has more than one count but fewer than ten. The rearrangement uses TRBV18 and TRBJ2-7; perhaps TRBD1 as D (6 bases). Germline loops: CDR1 KGHSH, CDR2 LQKENI. The CDR3 length is 15 residues. V was clipped by 2 bases and J by 6 bases, with 17 bases between them. In DNA, the CDR3 is TGTGCCAGCTCACCAGGGCAGGACAGAACCATCGAGCAGTACTTC. It encodes CASSPGQDRTIEQYF.

V and J are TRBV7-9 and TRBJ2-5, with 10 bases identical to TRBD1. The CDR3 extends over 17 amino acids. Trimming cost V 1 base and J 3 bases; bases outside gene matches: 8. The germline CDR1 and CDR2 sequences are SEHNR and FQNEAQ (reference sequence). CDR3 residues: CASSLGFGTGAKETQYF. DNA for the CDR3: TGTGCCAGCAGCTTAGGATTCGGGACAGGGGCGAAAGAGACCCAGTACTTC.

The genes are TRBV4-2 and TRBJ1-1, with 8 bases identical to TRBD1. Germline CDR1 reads LGHNA; CDR2 reads YNFKEQ. The CDR3 extends over 15 amino acids. V was pared by 0 bases and J by 5 bases, with 5 bases of the junction left unmatched. CDR3 protein: CASSQENRGGTEAFF. The CDR3 nucleotides read TGTGCCAGCAGCCAAGAGAACAGGGGGGGGACTGAAGCTTTCTTT.

This chain joins TRBV9 and TRBJ2-6, with 10 nucleotides matching TRBD1. CDR3 length equals 18 residues. Trimming removed 2 bases from V and 1 base from J; junction bases left unmatched: 6. Germline V gene sequence: CDR1 SGDLS, CDR2 YYNGEE. CDR3 amino acids: CASSVAGTGASGANVLTF. In DNA, the CDR3 is TGTGCCAGCAGCGTTGCCGGGACAGGGGCGTCTGGGGCCAACGTCCTGACTTTC.

The chain carries TRBV6-6 and TRBJ2-7, with TRBD1 matching over 7 bases. The trim removed 2 bases at V and 3 bases at J, leaving 4 bases unmatched. CDR1 is MNHNY and CDR2 is SVGAGI in the germline V gene (reference sequence). This CDR3 has 14 amino acids. This CDR3 reads CASSYMGQHYEQYF. Written as DNA, the CDR3 is TGTGCCAGCAGTTACATGGGACAGCACTACGAGCAGTACTTC.

This clone was seen a few times. The chain carries TRBV18 and TRBJ1-4; a weak D match, TRBD1 (5 bases). The CDR3 sequence is 18 residues long. Looked up from germline, CDR1 is KGHSH and CDR2 is LQKENI. The ends were cut back, 6 bases at V and 2 bases at J, with 22 bases in the middle. The CDR3 nucleotides read TGTGCCAGCTCGAGGTCGGGACTGGGGCTTCGGACTAATGAAAAACTGTTTTTT. Protein product: CASSRSGLGLRTNEKLFF.

This clone was seen more than once but under ten times. V is TRBV2 and J is TRBJ1-6; TRBD1 is a possible D gene (6 bases). The CDR3 is made up of 15 amino acids. The germline CDR1 and CDR2 sequences are SNHLY and FYNNEI. The V end was cut by 5 bases, the J end by 6 bases, with 14 bases between. CDR3 sequence reads: CASSNLRGINSPLHF. The DNA for the CDR3 is TGTGCCAGCAGTAACCTCAGGGGAATTAATTCACCCCTCCACTTT.

This chain connects TRBV5-1 to TRBJ2-3, with D perhaps matching TRBD1 (5 bases). Between the trimmed V and J ends, which lost 4 bases and 6 bases, there was a span of 15 bases. CDR3 size: 14 residues. The V gene's germline CDR1 is SGHRS and CDR2 YFSETQ. The chain's CDR3 is CASSRTTVPDTQYF. In nucleotides, the CDR3 is TGCGCCAGCAGCAGGACAACGGTCCCCGATACGCAGTATTTT.

This clone was seen a handful of times. The chain has TRBV5-1 and TRBJ2-1, with a weak D call TRBD2 (8 bases). The germline V gene encodes CDR1 SGHRS and CDR2 YFSETQ. The CDR3 consists of 16 residues. V dropped 7 bases and J dropped 12 bases, with 29 bases sitting between them. The CDR3 sequence: CASDGGGQGEPWRQFF. Written as DNA, the CDR3 is TGCGCCAGCGATGGCGGGGGGCAGGGGGAGCCCTGGCGGCAGTTCTTC. Looking up the rest from reference TRBV5-1 and TRBJ2-1 gives the full variable domain: KAGVTQTPRYLIKTRGQQVTLSCSPISGHRSVSWYQQTPGQGLQFLFEYFSETQRNKGNFPGRFSGRQFSNSRSEMNVSTLELGDSALYLCASDGGGQGEPWRQFFGPGTRLTVL.

This chain links TRBV5-1 with TRBJ1-2; 7 bases line up with TRBD1. Per the germline V gene, CDR1 is SGHRS and CDR2 is YFSETQ. J gave up 8 bases and V 0 bases, and 4 bases lay outside the gene matches. The CDR3 spans 13 residues. This CDR3 reads CASSLAGQTGYTF. In nucleotides, the CDR3 is TGCGCCAGCAGCTTGGCGGGACAGACGGGCTACACCTTC.

V gene TRBV2 combines with J gene TRBJ2-3; 10 bases match TRBD2. CDR3 length: 16 amino acids. V was clipped by 5 bases and J by 2 bases; unmatched bases: 7. Germline V gives CDR1 SNHLY, CDR2 FYNNEI. The CDR3 DNA sequence: TGTGCCAGCAGTCCGAGGACTAGCGGCCTCACAGATACGCAGTATTTT. Its translation is CASSPRTSGLTDTQYF.

For the CDR3, the DNA is TGTGCCAGCGGGGTACAGGGGCGAGAGACCCAGTACTTC. It translates to CASGVQGRETQYF. The V call is TRBV5-6, the J call TRBJ2-5; 7 bases are shared with TRBD1. Trimming removed 7 bases from V and 4 bases from J; junction bases left unmatched: 7. There are 13 residues in the CDR3. CDR1 SGHDT and CDR2 YYEEEE come from the germline V gene.